The 10 T cell receptor beta chains presented below share a single source sample, sequenced in a study of blood T cell repertoires in COVID-19. TCRdb keeps only in-frame clones here, not all; method: immunoSEQ multiplex PCR. Here the sample spans approximately 200,000 clones, roughly 90% being singletons. The sequenced material came from peripheral blood. The receptors shown here come from a man aged 35 to 55 with active or convalescent COVID-19.

A few counts support this clone. This chain uses TRBV25-1 with TRBJ1-1; D is possibly TRBD1 (5 bases). This CDR3 region has 15 residues. From germline, CDR1 is MGHDK and CDR2 SYGVNS. Between the trimmed V and J ends, which lost 4 bases and 3 bases, there was a span of 15 bases. CDR3 region: CASSVPRAGDTEAFF. CDR3 coding DNA: TGTGCCAGCAGTGTACCCAGGGCCGGCGACACTGAAGCTTTCTTT. The whole variable domain, remainder taken from reference TRBV25-1 and TRBJ1-1, is EADIYQTPRYLVIGTGKKITLECSQTMGHDKMYWYQQDPGMELHLIHYSYGVNSTEKGDLSSESTVSRIRTEHFPLTLESARPSHTSQYLCASSVPRAGDTEAFFGQGTRLTVV.

The V gene is TRBV5-4, the J gene TRBJ1-2; maybe TRBD1 (6 bases). From germline, CDR1 is SGHNT and CDR2 YYREEE (reference sequence). The CDR3 contains 13 residues. The germline V and J ends were trimmed by 1 base and 5 bases, with 9 bases remaining between them. CDR3 sequence (DNA): TGTGCCAGCAGCTTGAACAGGGCATATGGCTACACCTTC. Translated: CASSLNRAYGYTF.

The rearrangement joins TRBV7-2 to TRBJ1-2, with 7 bases aligning to TRBD1. The germline V gene encodes CDR1 SGHTA and CDR2 FQGNSA. This CDR3 is 13 amino acids long. After removal of 4 bases from V and 4 bases from J, the junction contained 3 bases not matched to a gene. The CDR3 is CASSSQGPYGYTF. The CDR3 DNA sequence: TGTGCCAGCAGCTCACAGGGGCCCTATGGCTACACCTTC. Full variable domain (rest looked up from reference TRBV7-2 and TRBJ1-2): GAGVSQSPSNKVTEKGKDVELRCDPISGHTALYWYRQSLGQGLEFLIYFQGNSAPDKSGLPSDRFSAERTGGSVSTLTIQRTQQEDSAVYLCASSSQGPYGYTFGSGTRLTVV.

V usage is TRBV27 and J usage is TRBJ2-5; TRBD2 might be the D (6 bases). The V end was cut by 7 bases, the J end by 0 bases, with 18 bases between. This CDR3 region has 16 residues. CDR1 is MNHEY, CDR2 SMNVEV, per germline (reference sequence). CDR3 nucleotides: TGTGCCAGCACCTCCATCCGAGGAGGGTACCAAGAGACCCAGTACTTC. Protein sequence: CASTSIRGGYQETQYF.

V and J are TRBV27 and TRBJ1-4, with TRBD1 matching 7 bases. Germline CDR1 is MNHEY and CDR2 is SMNVEV (reference sequence). The CDR3 has 19 amino acids. Trimming cost V 6 bases and J 3 bases; bases outside gene matches: 19. CDR3 amino acids: CASSRAGRQGFSANEKLFF. As DNA, the CDR3 is TGTGCCAGCAGCCGAGCCGGGAGACAGGGTTTTAGCGCTAATGAAAAACTGTTTTTT.

This clone was found a few times. V and J are TRBV4-1 and TRBJ1-4; D unresolved. The CDR3 runs to 15 residues. CDR1 is MGHRA and CDR2 is YSYEKL in the germline V gene. Trimming cost V 5 bases and J 0 bases, with 10 bases left between them. CDR3 nucleotide sequence: TGCGCCAGCAGCGTCCGCCCAGCAACTAATGAAAAACTGTTTTTT. Translating it yields CASSVRPATNEKLFF.

This rearrangement joins TRBV10-2 to TRBJ1-2; TRBD1 aligns across 8 bases. This CDR3 is 13 amino acids long. Losses at the gene ends were 6 bases for V and 7 bases for J; bases not matched to a gene: 7. The germline V gene has CDR1 WSHSY and CDR2 SAAADI. CDR3 bases: TGCGCCAGCAGGGATGGACAGGGATTTGGCTACACCTTC. This encodes CASRDGQGFGYTF.

The chain carries TRBV27 and TRBJ1-1, with D perhaps matching TRBD1 (5 bases). This CDR3 is 13 amino acids long. V lost 5 bases, J lost 4 bases, and 11 bases lay in between. Germline CDR1 is MNHEY and CDR2 is SMNVEV (reference sequence). The DNA for the CDR3 is TGTGCCAGCAGTCGGGGGTATGGCACTGAAGCTTTCTTT. The encoded protein is CASSRGYGTEAFF.

The gene calls are TRBV5-1 and TRBJ1-1; 9 bases agree with TRBD1. The CDR3 has 15 residues. Germline V gene data show CDR1 as SGHRS and CDR2 as YFSETQ. After removal of 3 bases from V and 4 bases from J, the junction contained 7 bases not matched to a gene. CDR3 residues: CASSSGQGGVTEAFF. For the CDR3, the DNA is TGCGCCAGCAGCTCGGGACAGGGTGGTGTCACTGAAGCTTTCTTT.

This clone has only one observation. The chain uses TRBV6-1 and TRBJ1-5; D is uncertain. In germline, CDR1 is MNHNS, CDR2 SASEGT. The CDR3 length is 12 residues. V shed 1 base and J shed 5 bases, with 3 bases lying between them. CDR3 coding DNA: TGTGCCAGCAGTGAAGGAGATCAGCCCCAGCATTTT. Protein sequence: CASSEGDQPQHF.